What follows is one T cell receptor (beta chain) and its context. Its antigen is unidentified. The entry originates in a study of Ad26.COV2.S vaccination and SARS-CoV-2 variants. For the study at large: Into the muscle, Ad26.COV2.S was dosed once or twice, 56 days apart.

Study-wide results and caveats: With respect to non-spike TCR breadth, vaccine and placebo recipients were similar.

Treatment of the sample: some 20 received Ad26.COV2.S at low or high dose, single or two shots; several received placebo; per-sample allocation not given. The investigators took samples on day 63 after the first vaccine or placebo injection. Trimming stripped 4 bases from V and 6 bases from J, with 12 bases between. The CDR3 loop spans 12 amino acids. Germline CDR1 SQVTM, CDR2 ANQGSEA. The assay was immunoSEQ multiplex PCR, and TCRdb's table has in-frame clones only and misses some. The repertoire has 400,000 or so clones, 80% to 90% of them found once; the top ten carry approximately 3.7%. The J gene is TRBJ1-1, the V gene TRBV29-1; a weak D match, TRBD1 (5 bases). The material sequenced was peripheral blood, taken in a trial of Ad26.COV2.S vaccine versus placebo. The receptor was isolated from a person aged 18-65 years who received the Ad26.COV2.S COVID-19 vaccine or a placebo. The CDR3 sequence: CSVGQNGAEAFF. The CDR3 DNA sequence: TGCAGCGTTGGACAGAACGGGGCTGAAGCTTTCTTT. Supplemented by reference TRBV29-1 and TRBJ1-1, the full variable domain reads SAVISQKPSRDICQRGTSLTIQCQVDSQVTMMFWYRQQPGQSLTLIATANQGSEATYESGFVIDKFPISRPNLTFSTLTVSNMSPEDSSIYLCSVGQNGAEAFFGQGTRLTVV.